This TCR beta chain was sequenced during a study of blood T cell repertoires in COVID-19. The V gene's germline CDR1 is SGHNT and CDR2 YYREEE (reference sequence). Germline trimming cut 4 bases from V and 8 bases from J; bases unmatched to any gene: 20. The CDR3 runs 18 residues. Assay used: immunoSEQ multiplex PCR; TCRdb lists only in-frame clones, some missing. The profile shows 200,000 to 250,000 clones, roughly 85% of them singletons. The chain carries TRBV5-4 and TRBJ1-2; the match to TRBD1 covers 10 bases. The sample was peripheral blood. The source is a man in his forties or fifties with acute or convalescent COVID-19. This chain's CDR3 is CASSLNRDPGQGIWGYTF. The CDR3 nucleotides read TGTGCCAGCAGCCTGAATAGGGATCCGGGACAGGGGATTTGGGGCTACACCTTC.